The clone carrying this TCR beta chain has a count of ten or more. Using its own MiXCR run on the RT-PCR reads, TCRdb lists one record per CDR3 protein. The data hold about 680,000 distinct CDR3 sequences, with 11% to 15% observed a single time. The sample comprised memory CD4+ T cells from blood. The clonotype was recovered from a female donor in good health, serving as a healthy control.

CDR3 nucleotide sequence: TGCAGCGTTGAAGGCAGACAGAACACTGAAGCTTTCTTT. As protein: CSVEGRQNTEAFF. J is TRBJ1-1 and V is TRBV29-1; no clear D gene. CDR1 is SQVTM and CDR2 is ANQGSEA in the germline V gene. The CDR3 totals 13 residues. The V end lost 1 base, the J end lost 1 base, and 7 bases lay between the germline ends.